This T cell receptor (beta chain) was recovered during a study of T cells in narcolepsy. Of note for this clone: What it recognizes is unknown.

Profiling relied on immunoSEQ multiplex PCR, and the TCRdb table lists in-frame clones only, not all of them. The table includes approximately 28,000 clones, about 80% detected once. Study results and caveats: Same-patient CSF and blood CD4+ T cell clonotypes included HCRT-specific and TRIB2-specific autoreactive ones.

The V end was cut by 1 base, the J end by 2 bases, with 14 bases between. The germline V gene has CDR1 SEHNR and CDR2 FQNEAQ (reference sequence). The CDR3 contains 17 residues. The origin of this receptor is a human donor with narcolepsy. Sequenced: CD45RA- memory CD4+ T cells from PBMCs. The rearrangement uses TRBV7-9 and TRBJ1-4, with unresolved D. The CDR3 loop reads CASSLGQITATNEKLFF. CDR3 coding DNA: TGTGCCAGCAGCTTAGGGCAGATAACAGCCACTAATGAAAAACTGTTTTTT.